These 17 T cell receptor beta chains were all obtained from the same sample, sequenced in a study of T cell responses to AZD1222 COVID-19 vaccine. Measured with immunoSEQ multiplex PCR; TCRdb has only the in-frame clones, and not every one. The table lists around 150,000 clones, approximately 90% of them singletons. Sequenced here: peripheral blood, sampled on day 0 of AZD1222 vaccination. The source of these receptors is an adult in good health.

V usage is TRBV5-1 and J usage is TRBJ2-5; D remains ambiguous. CDR1 SGHRS and CDR2 YFSETQ come from the germline V gene. Trimming took 4 bases from V and 5 from J, leaving 12 bases between them. The CDR3 has 13 residues. For the CDR3, the DNA is TGCGCCAGCAGCCCTTTGGGTAGGGAGACCCAGTACTTC. Translating it yields CASSPLGRETQYF.

This clone has just a few counts. The chain links TRBV16 to TRBJ2-7, with 9 nucleotides matching TRBD1. Germline assignment: CDR1 KGHSY and CDR2 FQNENV. The trim removed 2 bases at V and 7 bases at J, leaving 9 bases unmatched. The CDR3 has 15 amino acids. In DNA, the CDR3 is TGTGCCAGCAGCCAACCGGACAGGGGAGTGGGTGAGCAGTACTTC. Translated, it gives CASSQPDRGVGEQYF.

V usage is TRBV24-1 and J usage is TRBJ2-7; D may be TRBD1 (5 bases). The V and J ends lost 3 bases and 3 bases respectively, with 8 bases between them. Germline V gene data show CDR1 as KGHDR and CDR2 as SFDVKD. The CDR3 spans 13 residues. The CDR3 nucleotides read TGTGCCACCAGTGATCCCGACAGCTACGAGCAGTACTTC. It codes for CATSDPDSYEQYF.

The rearrangement joins TRBV9 to TRBJ1-1; weak D call: TRBD1 (5 bases). Germline V gene sequence: CDR1 SGDLS, CDR2 YYNGEE. Trimming removed 2 bases from V and 4 bases from J, with 12 bases in between. The CDR3 consists of 14 residues. This CDR3 is CASSVGRGGTEAFF. CDR3 bases: TGTGCCAGCAGCGTGGGGCGCGGAGGCACTGAAGCTTTCTTT.

The rearrangement joins TRBV7-8 to TRBJ2-5; D gene unclear. Trimming took off 0 bases at V and 2 bases at J, with 10 bases between the two ends. Germline CDR1 is SGHVS and CDR2 is FQNEAQ. This CDR3 contains 15 residues. CDR3 protein: CASSLAIVPQETQYF. Here the CDR3 DNA reads TGTGCCAGCAGCTTAGCTATTGTACCGCAAGAGACCCAGTACTTC.

The chain uses TRBV12-3 or TRBV12-4 and TRBJ1-5; D unclear. Trimming took 2 bases from V and 0 from J, leaving 2 bases between them. The CDR3 sequence is 13 residues long. This CDR3 reads CASSLNSNQPQHF. The CDR3 nucleotides are TGTGCCAGCAGTTTAAATAGCAATCAGCCCCAGCATTTT.

The gene calls are TRBV11-2 and TRBJ1-1; 7 positions match TRBD1. The V gene end was trimmed by 5 bases and the J gene end by 0 bases; junction bases not matched to a gene: 6. The CDR3 has 15 residues. The germline CDR1 and CDR2 sequences are SGHAT and FQNNGV. The CDR3 is CASSTRQGMNTEAFF. For the CDR3, the DNA is TGTGCCAGCAGCACCCGACAGGGTATGAACACTGAAGCTTTCTTT.

The chain has TRBV30 and TRBJ2-6; the D gene could be TRBD1 or TRBD2 (6 bases each). The germline gives CDR1 GTSNPN, CDR2 SVGIG (reference sequence). This CDR3 is built from 15 residues. With 3 bases removed from V and 2 bases from J, the gap between germline ends came to 11 bases. DNA of the CDR3: TGTGCCTGGAGCTCGGGGGCCGCTGGGGCCAACGTCCTGACTTTC. This codes for CAWSSGAAGANVLTF.

The gene calls are TRBV11-2 and TRBJ1-2; D might be TRBD1 (6 bases). The germline gives CDR1 SGHAT, CDR2 FQNNGV. The length of the CDR3 is 16 residues. V lost 5 bases, J lost 5 bases, and 21 bases lay in between. The CDR3 coding sequence is TGTGCCAGCAGCGTTATCAGGGGAATTGGTCCTTATGGCTACACCTTC. Protein sequence: CASSVIRGIGPYGYTF.

The rearrangement uses TRBV5-1 and TRBJ1-6, with 9 bases matching TRBD1. V lost 4 bases to trimming and J lost 7 bases; unmatched junction nucleotides: 3. The CDR3 runs 14 residues. The germline V gene has CDR1 SGHRS and CDR2 YFSETQ. CDR3: CASSDTGGNSPLHF. The CDR3 region has the DNA TGCGCCAGCAGCGACACAGGGGGCAATTCACCCCTCCACTTT.

The rearrangement joins TRBV27 to TRBJ2-1; D gene unclear. V lost 8 bases, J lost 9 bases, and 8 bases lay in between. This CDR3 has 10 amino acids. Per germline, CDR1 MNHEY and CDR2 SMNVEV (reference sequence). The CDR3 region is CASRLGEQFF. The CDR3 DNA follows: TGTGCCAGCCGGCTCGGTGAGCAGTTCTTC.

This chain joins TRBV6-5 and TRBJ2-5; D might be TRBD1 (6 bases). The V end lost 4 bases, the J end lost 1 base, and 16 bases lay between the germline ends. This CDR3 contains 16 residues. Germline V gene data show CDR1 as MNHEY and CDR2 as SVGAGI. The chain's CDR3 is CASSLRPGHPQETQYF. Written as DNA, the CDR3 is TGTGCCAGCAGTTTACGCCCGGGACACCCCCAAGAGACCCAGTACTTC.

The chain couples TRBV25-1 to TRBJ2-7; 8 bases align to TRBD2. The germline V gene encodes CDR1 MGHDK and CDR2 SYGVNS. V was pared by 3 bases and J by 4 bases, with 8 bases of the junction left unmatched. The CDR3 extends over 15 amino acids. The CDR3 DNA reads as TGTGCCAGCAGTGATCCGCCTAGCGGGCAGTACGAGCAGTACTTC. Translation gives CASSDPPSGQYEQYF.

The chain employs TRBV5-4 and TRBJ2-2, with D unresolved. The V end was cut by 5 bases, the J end by 4 bases, with 9 bases between. CDR1 is SGHNT, CDR2 YYREEE, per germline (reference sequence). The CDR3 contains 13 residues. The CDR3 sequence is CASSRVTTGELFF. DNA for the CDR3: TGTGCCAGCAGTAGGGTGACCACCGGGGAGCTGTTTTTT. The entire variable domain, with the rest obtained from reference TRBV5-4 and TRBJ2-2, is as follows: ETGVTQSPTHLIKTRGQQVTLRCSSQSGHNTVSWYQQALGQGPQFIFQYYREEENGRGNFPPRFSGLQFPNYSSELNVNALELDDSALYLCASSRVTTGELFFGEGSRLTVL.

The CDR3 DNA reads as TGCAGCGTTGAGGGGGGCGGGACTGAAGCTTTCTTT. As protein: CSVEGGGTEAFF. This chain connects TRBV29-1 to TRBJ1-1; a weak D match, TRBD1 (6 bases). The CDR3 is 12 residues long. The germline gives CDR1 SQVTM, CDR2 ANQGSEA. With 3 bases removed from V and 5 bases from J, the gap between germline ends came to 10 bases.

This chain uses TRBV10-3 with TRBJ2-7; 9 nucleotides agree with TRBD1. The germline gives CDR1 ENHRY, CDR2 SYGVKD. The CDR3 spans 13 residues. V lost 8 bases to trimming and J lost 5 bases; unmatched junction nucleotides: 7. The DNA for the CDR3 is TGTGCCATCCTAAGGACAGGGGCCGACGAGCAGTACTTC. Translated: CAILRTGADEQYF.

The rearrangement links TRBV5-1 to TRBJ1-1, with 7 bases lining up with TRBD1. Per the germline V gene, CDR1 is SGHRS and CDR2 is YFSETQ. Germline trimming cut 3 bases from V and 7 bases from J; bases unmatched to any gene: 12. The CDR3 spans 15 residues. The CDR3, as DNA: TGCGCCAGCAGCTCTAAGACAGGGAGTGGGAATGAAGCTTTCTTT. The encoded protein is CASSSKTGSGNEAFF. Drawing the rest from reference TRBV5-1 and TRBJ1-1, the complete variable domain is KAGVTQTPRYLIKTRGQQVTLSCSPISGHRSVSWYQQTPGQGLQFLFEYFSETQRNKGNFPGRFSGRQFSNSRSEMNVSTLELGDSALYLCASSSKTGSGNEAFFGQGTRLTVV.